Shown below are 21 T cell receptor beta chains from a single sample sequenced in a study of spatial heterogeneity in lung cancer. Study-level findings and limits: It was found that expanded intratumoral alpha and beta TCR counts tracked tumor mutation counts.

No antigen has been assigned to these receptors. TCRdb used MiXCR to reprocess the 5' RACE reads, holding one entry per CDR3 protein. The repertoire has 12,000 to 15,000 distinct CDR3 sequences, 4.7% of them found once; the top ten carry about 17%. Time point: sample taken at primary tumor resection. Sequenced here: lung tumor tissue, sampled at surgery. These receptors were obtained from a female donor with early-stage non-small cell lung cancer.

This clonotype was detected ten times or more. The chain joins TRBV20-1 to TRBJ1-1, with TRBD1 matching over 9 bases. The CDR3 spans 14 residues. Germline V gene data show CDR1 as DFQATT and CDR2 as SNEGSKA (reference sequence). V trimming: 3 bases; J trimming: 6 bases; junction bases outside the gene matches: 8. The CDR3 nucleotides are TGCAGTGCTAGTACGGGACAGGGACTATCTGAAGCTTTCTTT. This translates into CSASTGQGLSEAFF.

This clonotype was counted ten times or more. This chain joins TRBV20-1 and TRBJ2-5, with D possibly being TRBD2 (5 bases). V lost 6 bases, J lost 3 bases, and 23 bases lay in between. Per the germline V gene, CDR1 is DFQATT and CDR2 is SNEGSKA (reference sequence). The CDR3 is 16 amino acids. For the CDR3, the DNA is TGCAGTGCCGTAAGCGTCCGGGAAGCTCAGGAAGAGACCCAGTACTTC. It specifies CSAVSVREAQEETQYF.

This clonotype was found many times. The CDR3 is CASSHNNEQFF. The CDR3 nucleotides are TGTGCCAGCAGTCACAACAATGAGCAGTTCTTC. The chain is built from TRBV12-3 or TRBV12-4 and TRBJ2-1, with D hard to call. This CDR3 is built from 11 residues. V shed 5 bases and J shed 5 bases, with 4 bases lying between them.

In its sample, this clonotype was seen a few times. The V gene is TRBV20-1, the J gene TRBJ2-5; maybe TRBD2 (7 bases). V lost 3 bases and J lost 5, with 13 bases in between. The CDR3 length is 13 residues. The germline V gene has CDR1 DFQATT and CDR2 SNEGSKA (reference sequence). The CDR3: CSASTGGSETQYF. For the CDR3, the DNA is TGCAGTGCTAGTACGGGGGGCAGCGAGACCCAGTACTTC.

This clonotype is medium-sized (0.01 to 0.1%). The gene calls are TRBV19 and TRBJ1-5; maybe TRBD1 (5 bases). The CDR3 extends over 14 amino acids. The germline gives CDR1 LNHDA, CDR2 SQIVND (reference sequence). With 7 bases removed from V and 4 bases from J, the gap between germline ends came to 14 bases. The chain's CDR3 is CASNSRAGNQPQHF. The CDR3 DNA follows: TGTGCCAGTAACTCAAGGGCAGGGAATCAGCCCCAGCATTTT.

By its share, this clonotype is medium-sized (0.01 to 0.1%). The rearrangement uses TRBV4-2 and TRBJ1-2, with unresolved D. CDR1 and CDR2 (germline): LGHNA, YNFKEQ. V was pared by 2 bases and J by 0 bases, with 16 bases between. The CDR3 totals 17 residues. The CDR3 spells CASSQRQAYSPNYGYTF. The DNA of the CDR3 is TGTGCCAGCAGCCAAAGGCAGGCCTATTCCCCTAACTATGGCTACACCTTC.

This clonotype was seen ten or more times. Here the CDR3 reads CAIKTDAPGTEAFF. The CDR3 DNA is TGTGCCATCAAGACGGACGCCCCAGGCACTGAAGCTTTCTTT. The chain combines TRBV10-3 with TRBJ1-1; no definite D call. Trimming took off 7 bases at V and 4 bases at J, with 16 bases between the two ends. The CDR3 is 14 amino acids. The V gene's germline CDR1 is ENHRY and CDR2 SYGVKD.

This clonotype was recorded at least ten times. The rearrangement uses TRBV20-1 and TRBJ2-3; D possibly corresponds to TRBD1 (7 bases). Trimming took off 5 bases at V and 2 bases at J, with 14 bases between the two ends. The CDR3 is 14 residues long. CDR1 is DFQATT, CDR2 SNEGSKA, per germline (reference sequence). This chain's CDR3 is CSARGTANTDTQYF. The CDR3 nucleotides read TGCAGTGCTCGGGGGACAGCCAACACAGATACGCAGTATTTT.

At least ten counts were recorded for this clonotype. The chain has TRBV11-2 and TRBJ2-4; the match to TRBD1 covers 9 bases. The CDR3 spans 18 residues. Germline V CDR1 and CDR2: SGHAT, FQNNGV. Trimming cost V 5 bases and J 0 bases; bases outside gene matches: 11. The CDR3 coding sequence is TGTGCCAGCAGCCCAATGAGGGACAGGGCGTTAGCCAAAAACATTCAGTACTTC. Translating it yields CASSPMRDRALAKNIQYF.

The chain carries TRBV18 and TRBJ1-5; D may be TRBD1 (5 bases). Germline V gene lookup returns CDR1 KGHSH and CDR2 LQKENI. Trimming removed 2 bases from V and 4 bases from J, with 12 bases in between. This CDR3 has 15 residues. The CDR3 DNA reads as TGTGCCAGCTCACCAACCGGGACGGAAAATCAGCCCCAGCATTTT. Protein sequence: CASSPTGTENQPQHF.

In its sample, this clonotype was seen many times. The chain combines TRBV7-2 with TRBJ2-5; TRBD2 matches 10 bases. Germline lookup yields CDR1 SGHTA and CDR2 FQGNSA. The CDR3 totals 14 residues. Trimming took 2 bases from V and 5 from J; bases not matched to a gene: 2. In DNA form, the CDR3 reads TGTGCCAGCAGCTTAAGCGGGGGGGAGGAGACCCAGTACTTC. Protein sequence: CASSLSGGEETQYF.

This clonotype was picked up many times. The chain employs TRBV28 and TRBJ1-2; D gene unclear. Trimming removed 7 bases at V and 6 bases at J, with 15 bases between. Germline V CDR1 and CDR2: MDHEN, SYDVKM. The CDR3 totals 13 residues. The CDR3 nucleotides are TGTGCCAGCACCTTTCGGGCATTGAATGGCTACACCTTC. Translation: CASTFRALNGYTF.

This clonotype was counted ten times or more. The CDR3 DNA follows: TGTGCCAGCAGGAACCTCTACGAGCAGTACTTC. It codes for CASRNLYEQYF. The rearrangement uses TRBV2 and TRBJ2-7; D call uncertain. Germline CDR1 is SNHLY and CDR2 is FYNNEI. The CDR3 is made up of 11 amino acids. V was clipped by 6 bases and J by 3 bases, with 6 bases between them.

This chain joins TRBV2 and TRBJ2-1; 11 nucleotides agree with TRBD2. The V segment lost 7 bases and the J segment 9 bases; nucleotides outside the gene matches: 5. Looked up from germline, CDR1 is SNHLY and CDR2 is FYNNEI. The CDR3 is 13 residues long. This CDR3 reads CASTGTSGGEQFF. CDR3 in DNA: TGTGCCAGCACCGGGACTAGCGGCGGTGAGCAGTTCTTC.

This clonotype came up many times. The chain has TRBV6-6 and TRBJ1-6; D may be TRBD1 (5 bases). Germline V gives CDR1 MNHNY, CDR2 SVGAGI (reference sequence). V shed 4 bases and J shed 7 bases, with 11 bases lying between them. There are 14 residues in the CDR3. CDR3 bases: TGTGCCAGCAGTTCTGGATCAGGGAATTCACCCCTCCACTTT. Its translation: CASSSGSGNSPLHF.

This clonotype was detected ten times or more. The rearrangement joins TRBV6-5 to TRBJ1-5; a weak D match, TRBD1 (5 bases). CDR3 length: 15 amino acids. Germline CDR1 and CDR2: MNHEY and SVGAGI. V gave up 0 bases and J gave up 1 base, with 7 bases separating them. CDR3 region: CASSYSGQSNQPQHF. The CDR3 bases are TGTGCCAGCAGTTACTCGGGGCAGAGCAATCAGCCCCAGCATTTT.

As for this clonotype: A much larger clone sits a single nucleotide away, making a read error possible. The CDR3 does not end in the conserved phenylalanine or tryptophan, so this is likely a read error. This sequence joins TRBV27 and TRBJ2-5, with a tentative D call TRBD2 (7 bases). Trimming left V 3 bases short and J 4 bases short, with 9 bases between. Germline V gives CDR1 MNHEY, CDR2 SMNVEV (reference sequence). This CDR3 has 13 amino acids. The CDR3 loop reads CASSFRGAETQYL. The CDR3 DNA is TGTGCCAGCAGTTTCCGGGGGGCAGAGACCCAGTACCTC.

CDR3 residues: CASSLGPLGQPQHF. Written as DNA, the CDR3 is TGTGCCAGCAGTTTGGGCCCCTTGGGTCAGCCCCAGCATTTT. The chain joins TRBV7-2 to TRBJ1-5; D is ambiguous. Germline V gives CDR1 SGHTA, CDR2 FQGNSA. V lost 6 bases and J 6 bases, leaving 15 bases between the germline ends. The CDR3 is made up of 14 amino acids.

The table lists this clonotype with many counts. This chain joins TRBV5-5 and TRBJ1-2, with D unclear. V lost 4 bases to trimming and J lost 5 bases, with 18 bases between them. This CDR3 spans 15 amino acids. Germline-derived CDR1 and CDR2 are SGHKS and YYEKEE (reference sequence). The DNA for the CDR3 is TGTGCCAGCAGCCCCCGGGCAGCCCCTTCTTATGGCTACACCTTC. Its protein is CASSPRAAPSYGYTF. Full variable domain (missing parts from reference TRBV5-5 and TRBJ1-2): DAGVTQSPTHLIKTRGQQVTLRCSPISGHKSVSWYQQVLGQGPQFIFQYYEKEERGRGNFPDRFSARQFPNYSSELNVNALLLGDSALYLCASSPRAAPSYGYTFGSGTRLTVV.

This clonotype was counted ten times or more. The rearrangement uses TRBV20-1 and TRBJ1-1; possible D gene TRBD1, 6 bases. CDR3 size: 15 residues. Trimming cost V 1 base and J 2 bases, with 14 bases left between them. The germline V gene has CDR1 DFQATT and CDR2 SNEGSKA (reference sequence). The CDR3 region has the DNA TGCAGTGCTAGAGGCCGTACAGGGCCCAACACTGAAGCTTTCTTT. It specifies CSARGRTGPNTEAFF.

This clonotype appeared many times. The chain is built from TRBV20-1 and TRBJ1-2; D might be TRBD1 (5 bases). Germline CDR1 and CDR2: DFQATT and SNEGSKA (reference sequence). V was trimmed by 0 bases and J by 9 bases, leaving 14 bases between them. This CDR3 has 13 residues. CDR3 nucleotides: TGCAGTGCTAGAGATCTTCTCAGGGTCAGCTACACCTTC. This gives the protein CSARDLLRVSYTF.